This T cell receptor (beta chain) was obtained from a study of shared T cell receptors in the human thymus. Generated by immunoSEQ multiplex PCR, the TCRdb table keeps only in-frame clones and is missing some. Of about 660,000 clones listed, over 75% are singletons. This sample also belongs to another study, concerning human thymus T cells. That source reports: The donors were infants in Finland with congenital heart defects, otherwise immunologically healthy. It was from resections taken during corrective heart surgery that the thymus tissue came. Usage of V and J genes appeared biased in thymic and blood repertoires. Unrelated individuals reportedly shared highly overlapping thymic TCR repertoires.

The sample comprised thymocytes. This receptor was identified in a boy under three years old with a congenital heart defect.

The DNA of the CDR3 is TGCGCCAGCTATGGGGCAGGGATCGAGCAGTACTTC. This encodes CASYGAGIEQYF. The chain has TRBV10-1 and TRBJ2-7, with a tentative D call TRBD1 (5 bases). Trimming removed 8 bases from V and 6 bases from J, with 14 bases in between. CDR3 length equals 12 residues. Germline V gives CDR1 WNHNN, CDR2 SYGVQD (reference sequence).